The entry that follows covers one T cell receptor (beta chain) sequence. Its antigen remains undetermined. Per-base quality was not reported, and no clone a single base away is much larger than it. This sample was included in a study of T cell changes during pregnancy in multiple sclerosis (dated by TCRdb to between 2019 and 2020). Some background on the complete study: The study examined how the T cell repertoire changed over the course of pregnancy in women with multiple sclerosis.

The germline V gene yields SGHRS for CDR1 and YFSETQ for CDR2. Taken from cysteine to phenylalanine, the CDR3 has 16 residues. Only the CDR3 DNA stays, 48 bases, in frame from base 1. V has 2 bases trimmed and J has 0 bases trimmed; junction bases matching no gene number 6. Receptor amplification or capture employed the immunoSEQ multiplex PCR assay. Here the immuneACCESS table is served through TCRdb, limited to in-frame sequences with V and J called. Missing clones are a known gap in these copies; in checked studies unresolved V genes cover under half, and the rest lacks a known reason. The sample includes around 66,000 clones, with about nine tenths observed a single time. The ten most abundant clones make up over 1% of the sample.

This TCR derives from a female donor in good health, enrolled as a control in a pregnancy study. This specimen was peripheral blood, taken after pregnancy. The chain is encoded by TRBV5-1 joined to TRBJ2-7, with TRBD1 identical over 9 junction bases. The base sequence is TGCGCCAGCAGCTTCCGGACAGGGGCACACTCCTACGAGCAGTACTTC. It translates to CASSFRTGAHSYEQYF.